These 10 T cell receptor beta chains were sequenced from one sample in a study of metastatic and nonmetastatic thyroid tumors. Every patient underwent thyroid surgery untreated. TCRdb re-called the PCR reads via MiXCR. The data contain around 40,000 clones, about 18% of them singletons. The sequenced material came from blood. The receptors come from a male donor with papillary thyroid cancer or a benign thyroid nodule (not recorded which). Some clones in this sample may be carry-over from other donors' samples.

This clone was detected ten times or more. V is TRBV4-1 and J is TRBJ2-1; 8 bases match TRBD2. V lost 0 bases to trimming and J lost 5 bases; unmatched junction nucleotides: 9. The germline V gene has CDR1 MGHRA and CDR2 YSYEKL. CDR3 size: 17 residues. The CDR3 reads CASSQDQGLERNNEQFF. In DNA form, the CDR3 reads TGCGCCAGCAGCCAAGATCAGGGACTAGAGCGTAACAATGAGCAGTTCTTC.

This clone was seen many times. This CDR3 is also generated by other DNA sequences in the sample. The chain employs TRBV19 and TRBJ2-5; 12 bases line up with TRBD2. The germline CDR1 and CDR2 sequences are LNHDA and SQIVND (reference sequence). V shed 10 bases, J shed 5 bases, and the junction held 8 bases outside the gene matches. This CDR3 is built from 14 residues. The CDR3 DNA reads TGTGCCACTTCGACTAGCGGGGGCTGGGAGACCCAGTACTTC. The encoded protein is CATSTSGGWETQYF.

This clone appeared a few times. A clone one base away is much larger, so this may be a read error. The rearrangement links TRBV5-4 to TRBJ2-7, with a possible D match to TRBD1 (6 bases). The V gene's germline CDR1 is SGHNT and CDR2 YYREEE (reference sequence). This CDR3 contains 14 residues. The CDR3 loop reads CAISLAGQTYEQYF. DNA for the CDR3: TGTGCCATCAGCTTGGCCGGACAGACCTACGAGCAGTACTTC.

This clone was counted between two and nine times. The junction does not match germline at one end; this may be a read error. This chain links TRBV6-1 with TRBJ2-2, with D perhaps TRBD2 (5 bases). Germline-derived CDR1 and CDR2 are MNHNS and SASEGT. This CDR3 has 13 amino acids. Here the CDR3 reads CASATGLTGELFF. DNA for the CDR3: TGTGCCAGCGCAACCGGACTCACCGGTGAGCTGTTTTTT.

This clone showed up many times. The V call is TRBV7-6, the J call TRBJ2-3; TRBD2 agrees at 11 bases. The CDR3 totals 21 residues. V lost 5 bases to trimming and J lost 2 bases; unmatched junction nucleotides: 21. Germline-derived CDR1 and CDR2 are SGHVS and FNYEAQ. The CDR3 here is CASSLRPTSGASSGDTDTQYF. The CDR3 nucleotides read TGTGCCAGCAGCCTCCGTCCGACTAGCGGGGCTTCTAGCGGAGACACAGATACGCAGTATTTT. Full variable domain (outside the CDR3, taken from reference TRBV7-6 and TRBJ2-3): GAGVSQSPRYKVTKRGQDVALRCDPISGHVSLYWYRQALGQGPEFLTYFNYEAQQDKSGLPNDRFSAERPEGSISTLTIQRTEQRDSAMYRCASSLRPTSGASSGDTDTQYFGPGTRLTVL.

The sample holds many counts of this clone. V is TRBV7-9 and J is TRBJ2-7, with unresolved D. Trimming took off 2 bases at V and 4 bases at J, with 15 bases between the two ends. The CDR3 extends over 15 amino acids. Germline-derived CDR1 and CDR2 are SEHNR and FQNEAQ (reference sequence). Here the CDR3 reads CASSLTSGFEYEQYF. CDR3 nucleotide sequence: TGTGCCAGCAGCTTAACGTCTGGGTTTGAGTACGAGCAGTACTTC.

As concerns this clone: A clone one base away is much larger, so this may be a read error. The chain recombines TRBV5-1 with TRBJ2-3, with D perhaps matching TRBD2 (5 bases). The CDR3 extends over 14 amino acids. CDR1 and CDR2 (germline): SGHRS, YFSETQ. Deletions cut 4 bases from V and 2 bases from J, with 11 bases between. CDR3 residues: CASSPGITTDTQYF. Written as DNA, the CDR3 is TGCGCCAGCAGCCCGGGGATTACCACAGATACGCAGTATTTT.

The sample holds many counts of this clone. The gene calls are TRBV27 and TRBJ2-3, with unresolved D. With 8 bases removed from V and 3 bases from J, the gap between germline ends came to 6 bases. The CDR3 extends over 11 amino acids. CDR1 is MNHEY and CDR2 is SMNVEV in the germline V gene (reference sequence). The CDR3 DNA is TGTGCCAGCTGGGAAACAGATACGCAGTATTTT. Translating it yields CASWETDTQYF.

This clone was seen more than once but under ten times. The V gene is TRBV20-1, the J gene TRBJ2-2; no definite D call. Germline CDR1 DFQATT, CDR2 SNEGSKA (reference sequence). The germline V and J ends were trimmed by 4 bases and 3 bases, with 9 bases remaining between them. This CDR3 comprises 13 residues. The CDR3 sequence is CSAILAYTGELFF. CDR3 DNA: TGCAGTGCTATTCTTGCTTACACCGGGGAGCTGTTTTTT.

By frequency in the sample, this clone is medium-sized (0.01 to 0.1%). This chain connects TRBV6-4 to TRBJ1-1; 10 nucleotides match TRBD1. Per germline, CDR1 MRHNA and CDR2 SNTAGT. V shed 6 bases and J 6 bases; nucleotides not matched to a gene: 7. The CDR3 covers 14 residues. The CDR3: CASSQTGGASEAFF. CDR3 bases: TGTGCCAGCAGCCAGACAGGGGGCGCTTCTGAAGCTTTCTTT.